Presented here are 32 T cell receptor beta chains from one specimen sequenced in a study of cytomegalovirus exposure and HLA in healthy donors (dated by TCRdb to 2017 to 2019). Libraries came from the immunoSEQ multiplex PCR assay. The multiplex PCR relied on a mix of 60 forward primers for TCR Vbeta segments and 13 reverse primers for TCR Jbeta segments. TCRdb re-hosts the immuneACCESS table, in-frame sequences only. Its copies lack some clones; in the studies checked, an unresolved V gene accounts for under half of them, and the cause for the rest is not known. The sample contains about 160,000 clones, around three quarters of them found a single time. 2.2% of the sample is in the top ten clones. The sequenced material came from PBMCs. The origin of the receptors is a man between 45 and 60 years old in good health and CMV-seropositive.

The V gene is TRBV28, the J gene TRBJ2-5, with TRBD2 as a possible D gene (7 bases). Trimming cost V 6 bases and J 5 bases, with 16 bases left between them. CDR1 and CDR2 (germline): MDHEN, SYDVKM. The CDR3 loop spans 14 amino acids. In nucleotides, the CDR3 is TGTGCCAGCAGACAAGGGGGGGCCGTGGAGACCCAGTACTTC. It encodes CASRQGGAVETQYF.

This clone appeared once. The rearrangement joins TRBV18 to TRBJ1-1; 7 positions match TRBD1. V was pared by 4 bases and J by 9 bases, with 11 bases of the junction left unmatched. CDR1 KGHSH and CDR2 LQKENI come from the germline V gene. CDR3 length: 14 residues. The CDR3 protein is CASSLDRDSPQAFF. The DNA of the CDR3 is TGTGCCAGCTCACTCGATAGGGACAGTCCCCAAGCTTTCTTT.

This chain uses TRBV6-5 with TRBJ2-7; 11 bases are a match to TRBD2. CDR1 and CDR2 (germline): MNHEY, SVGAGI. Trimming removed 8 bases from V and 3 bases from J; junction bases left unmatched: 6. This CDR3 region has 14 residues. In DNA form, the CDR3 reads TGTGCCAGCCGACTAGCGGGGCTTTACTACGAGCAGTACTTC. Translating gives CASRLAGLYYEQYF.

This chain uses TRBV15 with TRBJ2-7; D uncertain. The CDR3 contains 15 residues. Trimming stripped 0 bases from V and 3 bases from J, with 12 bases between. Germline V gene lookup returns CDR1 LNHNV and CDR2 YYDKDF (reference sequence). CDR3 sequence: CATSREKGVNYEQYF. The CDR3 nucleotides read TGTGCCACCAGCAGAGAGAAAGGAGTGAACTACGAGCAGTACTTC.

V gene TRBV4-1 combines with J gene TRBJ1-2; TRBD1 matches 7 bases. CDR1 and CDR2 (germline): MGHRA, YSYEKL. The CDR3 consists of 15 residues. Trimming cost V 6 bases and J 0 bases; bases outside gene matches: 7. Here the CDR3 DNA reads TGCGCCAGCAGTCCCCGGGGACAGTCTAACTATGGCTACACCTTC. Translation: CASSPRGQSNYGYTF.

This clone has just one count. The same CDR3 arises from other DNA sequences in this sample as well. This chain connects TRBV4-2 to TRBJ2-3, with TRBD2 matching 10 bases. CDR3 length: 17 amino acids. Germline trimming cut 3 bases from V and 1 base from J; bases unmatched to any gene: 7. Germline V lookup: CDR1 LGHNA, CDR2 YNFKEQ. The CDR3 loop reads CASSQPPGTSGTDTQYF. As DNA, the CDR3 is TGTGCCAGCAGCCAGCCACCCGGGACTAGCGGCACAGATACGCAGTATTTT.

The genes are TRBV27 and TRBJ2-5; D is undetermined. Germline V CDR1 and CDR2: MNHEY, SMNVEV (reference sequence). The CDR3 runs 14 residues. Between the trimmed V and J ends, which lost 2 bases and 0 bases, there was a span of 7 bases. The CDR3 nucleotides are TGTGCCAGCAGTTTAATGGCGGACCAAGAGACCCAGTACTTC. Protein sequence: CASSLMADQETQYF.

The rearrangement links TRBV11-2 to TRBJ1-1; 7 bases match TRBD1. The CDR3 consists of 17 residues. CDR1 SGHAT and CDR2 FQNNGV come from the germline V gene. The V gene end was trimmed by 3 bases and the J gene end by 1 base; junction bases not matched to a gene: 11. CDR3 sequence reads: CASSFPGRQGRNTEAFF. The CDR3 region has the DNA TGTGCCAGCAGCTTCCCAGGACGACAGGGTAGGAACACTGAAGCTTTCTTT.

This clone came up a few times. The V call is TRBV7-9, the J call TRBJ2-4; 11 bases are a match to TRBD2. Germline CDR1 SEHNR, CDR2 FQNEAQ (reference sequence). The J segment lost 8 bases and the V segment lost 5 bases, leaving 5 bases of the junction unmatched. The CDR3 extends over 14 amino acids. This CDR3 reads CASSLSGGAYIQYF. CDR3 sequence (DNA): TGTGCCAGCAGCCTTAGCGGGGGGGCGTACATTCAGTACTTC.

This chain connects TRBV10-2 to TRBJ2-7; D perhaps matches TRBD2 (6 bases). Germline V gene lookup returns CDR1 WSHSY and CDR2 SAAADI. The V gene lost 6 bases and the J gene lost 2 bases, with 14 bases spanning the gap. This CDR3 is built from 14 residues. The CDR3: CASSQGLLTYEQYF. Here the CDR3 DNA reads TGCGCCAGCAGCCAGGGACTCCTCACCTACGAGCAGTACTTC.

Concerning this clone: Additional DNA sequences in this sample encode the identical CDR3. This chain joins TRBV4-3 and TRBJ1-3, with D unresolved. This CDR3 region has 13 residues. V gave up 1 base and J gave up 3 bases, with 4 bases separating them. CDR1 is LGHNA and CDR2 is YSLEER in the germline V gene. The CDR3 DNA reads TGCGCCAGCAGCCAAGCAGGTGGAAACACCATATATTTT. This gives the protein CASSQAGGNTIYF.

J is TRBJ2-5 and V is TRBV11-2; 11 bases align to TRBD2. The DNA matches TRBJ2-7 better at its end, which makes the J call doubtful. CDR3 length equals 16 residues. CDR1 SGHAT and CDR2 FQNNGV come from the germline V gene. The CDR3 spells CASSLDLLAGGYEQYF. DNA of the CDR3: TGTGCCAGCAGCTTAGATCTCCTAGCGGGGGGATACGAGCAGTACTTC.

This sequence joins TRBV28 and TRBJ1-5; D ambiguous. The CDR3 contains 11 residues. Germline-derived CDR1 and CDR2 are MDHEN and SYDVKM. V dropped 3 bases and J dropped 6 bases, with 3 bases sitting between them. CDR3 amino acids: CASSFSQPQHF. In nucleotides, the CDR3 is TGTGCCAGCAGTTTCAGTCAGCCCCAGCATTTT.

The sample holds one count of this clone. The V gene is TRBV9, the J gene TRBJ1-2; D ambiguous. Germline assignment: CDR1 SGDLS and CDR2 YYNGEE. Trimming stripped 0 bases from V and 2 bases from J, with 14 bases between. The length of the CDR3 is 16 residues. CDR3 sequence: CASSVDPGLGNYGYTF. CDR3 DNA sequence: TGTGCCAGCAGCGTAGACCCCGGACTTGGAAACTATGGCTACACCTTC.

The V and J genes are TRBV5-5 and TRBJ2-7; 9 bases fit TRBD1. This CDR3 contains 14 residues. J lost 5 bases, V lost 3 bases, and 6 bases had no gene match. Germline V gives CDR1 SGHKS, CDR2 YYEKEE (reference sequence). The CDR3 DNA follows: TGTGCCAGCAGCTCCCTTACAGGGGGCCACGAGCAGTACTTC. It codes for CASSSLTGGHEQYF.

The V and J genes are TRBV30 and TRBJ2-7, with D tentatively TRBD2 (6 bases). This CDR3 region has 12 residues. The V end lost 2 bases, the J end lost 3 bases, and 8 bases lay between the germline ends. CDR1 and CDR2 (germline): GTSNPN, SVGIG (reference sequence). The CDR3 protein is CAWSIGGYEQYF. In DNA, the CDR3 is TGTGCCTGGAGTATCGGGGGCTACGAGCAGTACTTC.

The chain links TRBV7-2 to TRBJ1-6; TRBD1 matches 8 bases. This CDR3 contains 16 residues. Per the germline V gene, CDR1 is SGHTA and CDR2 is FQGNSA. The J segment lost 1 base and the V segment lost 4 bases, leaving 3 bases of the junction unmatched. The CDR3 region has the DNA TGTGCCAGCAGCTCAGGACAGGGATCCTATAATTCACCCCTCCACTTT. The encoded protein is CASSSGQGSYNSPLHF.

J is TRBJ1-2 and V is TRBV19; TRBD1 agrees at 9 bases. Germline trimming cut 10 bases from V and 4 bases from J; bases unmatched to any gene: 7. The CDR3 has 13 amino acids. The V gene's germline CDR1 is LNHDA and CDR2 SQIVND (reference sequence). This CDR3 reads CATRGQGIYGYTF. The CDR3 bases are TGTGCCACACGAGGACAGGGGATCTATGGCTACACCTTC.

This clone was found a few times. The chain is built from TRBV4-3 and TRBJ1-1; D call uncertain. Per the germline V gene, CDR1 is LGHNA and CDR2 is YSLEER. V dropped 3 bases and J dropped 8 bases, with 13 bases sitting between them. The CDR3 runs 13 residues. The chain's CDR3 is CASSHGFPSEAFF. In DNA form, the CDR3 reads TGCGCCAGCAGCCACGGTTTCCCCTCCGAAGCTTTCTTT.

This rearrangement joins TRBV7-3 to TRBJ1-1, with D possibly being TRBD1 (6 bases). Per germline, CDR1 SGHTA and CDR2 FQGTGA. CDR3 length: 14 residues. Deletions cut 6 bases from V and 4 bases from J, with 15 bases between. The chain's CDR3 is CASRSQQGGTEAFF. CDR3 nucleotides: TGTGCCAGCAGATCTCAACAGGGTGGCACTGAAGCTTTCTTT.

Comments on this clone: One end of the junction fails to match germline, which may point to a read error. This sequence joins TRBV6-1 and TRBJ1-1; tentative D call: TRBD1 (6 bases). The CDR3 runs 15 residues. CDR1 and CDR2 from the germline V gene are MNHNS and SASEGT. CDR3 nucleotides: TGTGCCAGCAGCGAAGCGGGGGGGCCGGACACTGAAGCTTTCTTT. Protein product: CASSEAGGPDTEAFF.

The chain carries TRBV11-2 and TRBJ2-7; D possibly corresponds to TRBD2 (6 bases). This CDR3 contains 14 residues. Germline CDR1 and CDR2: SGHAT and FQNNGV. Trimming took off 8 bases at V and 4 bases at J, with 18 bases between the two ends. The CDR3 loop reads CASRSLAQPYEQYF. As DNA, the CDR3 is TGTGCCAGCCGGTCTCTAGCGCAACCTTACGAGCAGTACTTC.

The chain uses TRBV10-3 and TRBJ1-5; no clear D. CDR3 length: 16 residues. Trimming shortened V by 0 bases and J by 1 base, and 10 bases separated the two germline ends. Germline V gives CDR1 ENHRY, CDR2 SYGVKD. CDR3 nucleotide sequence: TGTGCCATCAGTGAGTCGGGCCGTTCCAGCAATCAGCCCCAGCATTTT. The encoded protein is CAISESGRSSNQPQHF.

The J gene is TRBJ2-2, the V gene TRBV29-1, with D unresolved. Germline V gives CDR1 SQVTM, CDR2 ANQGSEA. This CDR3 has 13 amino acids. V was shortened by 2 bases and J by 6 bases, with 10 bases between the two germline ends. The DNA of the CDR3 is TGCAGCGTTGAACGCGTAAGCGCCGGGGAGCTGTTTTTT. It codes for CSVERVSAGELFF.

The V gene is TRBV5-4, the J gene TRBJ2-5; 9 positions match TRBD2. This CDR3 comprises 17 residues. V shed 3 bases, J shed 0 bases, and the junction held 9 bases outside the gene matches. CDR1 is SGHNT, CDR2 YYREEE, per germline (reference sequence). CDR3 sequence (DNA): TGTGCCAGCAGCTCGGTTATGTTAGCGGGGGACCAAGAGACCCAGTACTTC. Its protein product is CASSSVMLAGDQETQYF.

The chain uses TRBV4-1 and TRBJ1-2, with TRBD1 identical over 10 bases. Germline V gene data show CDR1 as MGHRA and CDR2 as YSYEKL. The trim removed 4 bases at V and 5 bases at J, leaving 7 bases unmatched. The CDR3 is 15 amino acids. DNA for the CDR3: TGCGCCAGCAGCCCTCCGACAGGGGGCCGTTATGGCTACACCTTC. Protein product: CASSPPTGGRYGYTF.

The V gene is TRBV27, the J gene TRBJ1-6; no clear D gene. CDR3 length equals 16 residues. CDR1 is MNHEY and CDR2 is SMNVEV in the germline V gene (reference sequence). V lost 3 bases, J lost 6 bases, and 15 bases lay in between. CDR3 sequence (DNA): TGTGCCAGCAGTTTTGGTGGCCCCCAATTTAATTCACCCCTCCACTTT. Protein sequence: CASSFGGPQFNSPLHF.

V gene TRBV5-5 combines with J gene TRBJ2-7; perhaps TRBD1 as D (5 bases). Trimming took 0 bases from V and 2 from J, leaving 9 bases between them. Germline V gene sequence: CDR1 SGHKS, CDR2 YYEKEE (reference sequence). CDR3 length equals 14 residues. The CDR3 bases are TGTGCCAGCAGCTTGGCCAGGGTTACCTACGAGCAGTACTTC. Translated: CASSLARVTYEQYF.

The genes are TRBV7-2 and TRBJ1-1, with D possibly being TRBD1 (6 bases). Trimming left V 3 bases short and J 5 bases short, with 16 bases between. The CDR3 contains 15 residues. Germline lookup yields CDR1 SGHTA and CDR2 FQGNSA. The CDR3 here is CASSFATRGGTEAFF. The CDR3 DNA follows: TGTGCCAGCAGCTTCGCGACCAGGGGTGGAACTGAAGCTTTCTTT.

The chain combines TRBV10-1 with TRBJ2-1, with 14 bases lining up with TRBD2. Unmatched junction bases numbered 5, after V lost 5 bases and J lost 8 bases. Germline CDR1 WNHNN, CDR2 SYGVQD (reference sequence). The CDR3 is made up of 15 amino acids. CDR3 DNA sequence: TGCGCCAGCAGTCCGACTAGCGGGGGGGCTTATGAGCAGTTCTTC. This sequence encodes CASSPTSGGAYEQFF.

The chain couples TRBV11-3 to TRBJ1-6, with a tentative D call TRBD1 (5 bases). Trimming removed 4 bases at V and 9 bases at J, with 16 bases between. Per the germline V gene, CDR1 is SGHNT and CDR2 is YENEEA. This CDR3 is built from 15 residues. For the CDR3, the DNA is TGTGCCAGCAGCTCGAATATGGGGGGTAGTTCACCCCTCCACTTT. This codes for CASSSNMGGSSPLHF.

Points on this clone: Additional DNA sequences in this sample encode the identical CDR3. The J gene is TRBJ2-1, the V gene TRBV9; the match to TRBD1 covers 7 bases. Germline CDR1 is SGDLS and CDR2 is YYNGEE. This CDR3 is 15 amino acids long. V trimming: 0 bases; J trimming: 2 bases; junction bases outside the gene matches: 2. CDR3 coding DNA: TGTGCCAGCAGCGTAGGACAGGGAACCTACAATGAGCAGTTCTTC. It yields the protein CASSVGQGTYNEQFF.